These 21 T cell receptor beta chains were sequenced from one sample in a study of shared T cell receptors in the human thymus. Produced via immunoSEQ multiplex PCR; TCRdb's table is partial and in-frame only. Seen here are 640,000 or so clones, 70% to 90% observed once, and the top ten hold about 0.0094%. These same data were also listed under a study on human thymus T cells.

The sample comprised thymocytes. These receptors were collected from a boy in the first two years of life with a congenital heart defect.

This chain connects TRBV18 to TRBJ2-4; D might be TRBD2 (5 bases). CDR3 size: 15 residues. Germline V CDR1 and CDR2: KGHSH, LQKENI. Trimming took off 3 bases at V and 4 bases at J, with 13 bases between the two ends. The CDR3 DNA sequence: TGTGCCAGCTCACCTCTCTCGGGATCAAAAAACATTCAGTACTTC. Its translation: CASSPLSGSKNIQYF.

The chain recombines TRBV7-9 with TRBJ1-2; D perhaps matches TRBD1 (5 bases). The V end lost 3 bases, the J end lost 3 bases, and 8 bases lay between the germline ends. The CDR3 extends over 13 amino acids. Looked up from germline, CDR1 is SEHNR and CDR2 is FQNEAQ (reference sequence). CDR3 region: CASSFQGDYGYTF. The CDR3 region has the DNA TGTGCCAGCAGCTTCCAGGGCGACTATGGCTACACCTTC. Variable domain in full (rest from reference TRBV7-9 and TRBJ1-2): DTGVSQNPRHKITKRGQNVTFRCDPISEHNRLYWYRQTLGQGPEFLTYFQNEAQLEKSRLLSDRFSAERPKGSFSTLEIQRTEQGDSAMYLCASSFQGDYGYTFGSGTRLTVV.

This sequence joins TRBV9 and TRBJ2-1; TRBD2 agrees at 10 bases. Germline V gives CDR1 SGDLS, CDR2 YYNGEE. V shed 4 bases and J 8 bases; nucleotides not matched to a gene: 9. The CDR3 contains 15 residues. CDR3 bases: TGTGCCAGCAGCTCCCAGCGGGGGGGCCAGTATGAGCAGTTCTTC. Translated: CASSSQRGGQYEQFF.

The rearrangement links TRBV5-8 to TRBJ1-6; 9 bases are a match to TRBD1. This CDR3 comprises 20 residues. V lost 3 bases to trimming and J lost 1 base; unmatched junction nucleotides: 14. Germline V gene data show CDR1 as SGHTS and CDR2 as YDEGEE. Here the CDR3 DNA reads TGTGCCAGCAGCTCGGTAGGGACAGGGAAGGTTTATTCCTATAATTCACCCCTCCACTTT. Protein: CASSSVGTGKVYSYNSPLHF. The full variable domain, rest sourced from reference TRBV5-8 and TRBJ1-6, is EAGVTQSPTHLIKTRGQQATLRCSPISGHTSVYWYQQALGLGLQFLLWYDEGEERNRGNFPPRFSGRQFPNYSSELNVNALELEDSALYLCASSSVGTGKVYSYNSPLHFGNGTRLTVT.

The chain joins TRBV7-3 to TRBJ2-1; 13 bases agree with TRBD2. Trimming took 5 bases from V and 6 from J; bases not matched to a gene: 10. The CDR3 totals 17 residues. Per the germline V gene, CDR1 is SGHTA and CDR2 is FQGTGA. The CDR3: CASSKTYRTSGGNEQFF. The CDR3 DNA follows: TGTGCCAGCAGCAAAACTTACAGGACTAGCGGGGGCAATGAGCAGTTCTTC. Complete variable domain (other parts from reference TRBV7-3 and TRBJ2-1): GAGVSQTPSNKVTEKGKYVELRCDPISGHTALYWYRQSLGQGPEFLIYFQGTGAADDSGLPNDRFFAVRPEGSVSTLKIQRTERGDSAVYLCASSKTYRTSGGNEQFFGPGTRLTVL.

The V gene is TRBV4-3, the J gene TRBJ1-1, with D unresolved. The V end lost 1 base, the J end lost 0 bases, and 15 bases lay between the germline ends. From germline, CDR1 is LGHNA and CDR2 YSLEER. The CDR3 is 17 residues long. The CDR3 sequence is CASSQVVPQLVNTEAFF. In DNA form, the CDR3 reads TGCGCCAGCAGCCAAGTAGTTCCACAGTTGGTGAACACTGAAGCTTTCTTT.

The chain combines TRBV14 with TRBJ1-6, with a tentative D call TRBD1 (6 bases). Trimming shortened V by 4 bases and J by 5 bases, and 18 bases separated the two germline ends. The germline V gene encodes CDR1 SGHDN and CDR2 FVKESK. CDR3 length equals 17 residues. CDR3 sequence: CASSPHHRDTNNSPLHF. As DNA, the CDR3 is TGTGCCAGCAGCCCACACCATAGGGACACCAATAATTCACCCCTCCACTTT.

CDR3 residues: CASSPQAGLAPGNEQFF. The CDR3 coding sequence is TGCGCCAGCAGCCCCCAAGCTGGACTAGCCCCGGGGAATGAGCAGTTCTTC. The chain employs TRBV4-3 and TRBJ2-1, with 8 bases aligning to TRBD2. Per germline, CDR1 LGHNA and CDR2 YSLEER. This CDR3 has 17 residues. V shed 4 bases and J 7 bases; nucleotides not matched to a gene: 15.

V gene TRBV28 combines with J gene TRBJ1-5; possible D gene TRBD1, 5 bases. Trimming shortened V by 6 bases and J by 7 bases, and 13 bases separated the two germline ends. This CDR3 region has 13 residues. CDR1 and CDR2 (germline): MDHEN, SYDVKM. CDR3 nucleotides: TGTGCCAGCAGGCGGTGGGGGGGACAGCCCCAGCATTTT. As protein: CASRRWGGQPQHF.

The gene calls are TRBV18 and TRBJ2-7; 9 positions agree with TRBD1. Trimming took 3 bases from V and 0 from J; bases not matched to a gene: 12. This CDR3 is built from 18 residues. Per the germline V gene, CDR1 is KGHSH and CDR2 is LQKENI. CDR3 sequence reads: CASSPKQGQGPHSYEQYF. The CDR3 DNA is TGTGCCAGCTCACCCAAACAGGGACAGGGCCCACACTCCTACGAGCAGTACTTC.

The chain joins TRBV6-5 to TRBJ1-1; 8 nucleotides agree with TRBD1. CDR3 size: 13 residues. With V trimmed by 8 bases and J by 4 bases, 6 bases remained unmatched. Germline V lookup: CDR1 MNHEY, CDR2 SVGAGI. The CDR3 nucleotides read TGTGCCAGCCCCCCGGACAGGGCCACTGAAGCTTTCTTT. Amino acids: CASPPDRATEAFF.

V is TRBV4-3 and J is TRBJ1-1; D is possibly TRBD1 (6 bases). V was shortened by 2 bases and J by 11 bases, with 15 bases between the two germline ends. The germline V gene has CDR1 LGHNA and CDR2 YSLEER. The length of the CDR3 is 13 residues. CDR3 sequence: CASSQFPGTLAFF. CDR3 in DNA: TGCGCCAGCAGCCAATTCCCCGGGACACTGGCTTTCTTT.

CDR3: CASSQDRGTGSATDTQYF. CDR3 DNA: TGCGCCAGCAGCCAAGATAGAGGGACAGGGTCCGCCACAGATACGCAGTATTTT. This chain connects TRBV4-3 to TRBJ2-3; 9 positions agree with TRBD1. The CDR3 extends over 18 amino acids. CDR1 is LGHNA, CDR2 YSLEER, per germline. Trimming removed 0 bases from V and 2 bases from J; junction bases left unmatched: 9.

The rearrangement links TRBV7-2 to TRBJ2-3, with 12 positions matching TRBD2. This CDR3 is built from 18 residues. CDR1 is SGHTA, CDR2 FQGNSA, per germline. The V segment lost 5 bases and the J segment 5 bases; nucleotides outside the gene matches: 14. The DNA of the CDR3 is TGTGCCAGCAGCGTAGAGTCTCTAGCGGGAGGGCCAGGAGATACGCAGTATTTT. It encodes CASSVESLAGGPGDTQYF.

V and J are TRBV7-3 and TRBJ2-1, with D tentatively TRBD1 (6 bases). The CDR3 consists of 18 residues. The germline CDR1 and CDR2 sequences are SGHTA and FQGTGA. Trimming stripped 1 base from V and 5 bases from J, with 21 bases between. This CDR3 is CASSLRGTQGTRDNEQFF. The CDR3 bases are TGTGCCAGCAGCTTAAGGGGTACCCAGGGGACCCGAGACAATGAGCAGTTCTTC. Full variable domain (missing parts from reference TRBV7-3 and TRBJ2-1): GAGVSQTPSNKVTEKGKYVELRCDPISGHTALYWYRQSLGQGPEFLIYFQGTGAADDSGLPNDRFFAVRPEGSVSTLKIQRTERGDSAVYLCASSLRGTQGTRDNEQFFGPGTRLTVL.

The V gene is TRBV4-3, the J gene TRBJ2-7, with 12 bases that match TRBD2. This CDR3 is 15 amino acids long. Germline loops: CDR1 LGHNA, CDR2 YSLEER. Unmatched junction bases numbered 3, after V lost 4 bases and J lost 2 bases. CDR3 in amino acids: CASSLGLAGTYEQYF. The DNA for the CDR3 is TGCGCCAGCAGCCTAGGACTAGCGGGGACCTACGAGCAGTACTTC.

The chain's CDR3 is CASMEREGYEQFF. In DNA, the CDR3 is TGCGCCAGCATGGAGCGGGAGGGTTATGAGCAGTTCTTC. The chain recombines TRBV5-1 with TRBJ2-1, with 10 bases lining up with TRBD2. CDR1 and CDR2 from the germline V gene are SGHRS and YFSETQ. This CDR3 has 13 amino acids. Losses at the gene ends were 6 bases for V and 8 bases for J; bases not matched to a gene: 5. Using reference TRBV5-1 and TRBJ2-1 for the parts outside the CDR3, the full variable domain is KAGVTQTPRYLIKTRGQQVTLSCSPISGHRSVSWYQQTPGQGLQFLFEYFSETQRNKGNFPGRFSGRQFSNSRSEMNVSTLELGDSALYLCASMEREGYEQFFGPGTRLTVL.

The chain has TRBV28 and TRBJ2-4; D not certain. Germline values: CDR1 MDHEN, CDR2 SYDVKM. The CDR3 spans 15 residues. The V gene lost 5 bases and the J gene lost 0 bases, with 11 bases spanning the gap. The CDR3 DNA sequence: TGTGCCAGCAGTCCCGTTCCCCTAGCCAAAAACATTCAGTACTTC. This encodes CASSPVPLAKNIQYF.

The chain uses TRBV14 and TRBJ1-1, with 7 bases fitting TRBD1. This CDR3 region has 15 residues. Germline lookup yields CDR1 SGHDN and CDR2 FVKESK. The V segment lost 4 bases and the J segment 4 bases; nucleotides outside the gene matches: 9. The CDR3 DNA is TGTGCCAGCAGCCGAGACAGGGAAGTGTTCACTGAAGCTTTCTTT. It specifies CASSRDREVFTEAFF.

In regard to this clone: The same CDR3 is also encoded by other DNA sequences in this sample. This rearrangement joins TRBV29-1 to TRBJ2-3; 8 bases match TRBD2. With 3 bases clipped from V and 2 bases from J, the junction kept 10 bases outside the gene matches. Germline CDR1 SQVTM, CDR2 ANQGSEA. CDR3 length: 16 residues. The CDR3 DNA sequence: TGCAGCGTTGACCCGGCGGCGGGAGGTATCACAGATACGCAGTATTTT. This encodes CSVDPAAGGITDTQYF.

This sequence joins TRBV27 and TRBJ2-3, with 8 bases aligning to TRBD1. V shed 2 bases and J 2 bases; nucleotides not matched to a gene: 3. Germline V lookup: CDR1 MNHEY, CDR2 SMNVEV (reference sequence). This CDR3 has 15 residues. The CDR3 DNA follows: TGTGCCAGCAGTTTAGGACAGGGACTCACAGATACGCAGTATTTT. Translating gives CASSLGQGLTDTQYF.